This T cell receptor beta chain was sequenced in a study of PD-1 blockade in classical Hodgkin lymphoma. Study conclusions and caveats: Patients excluded were those beginning nivolumab under 1 year after ASCT. It was reported that newly diagnosed patients had less baseline TCR diversity than healthy donors.

Profiling relied on immunoSEQ multiplex PCR, and the TCRdb table lists in-frame clones only, not all of them. The table lists roughly 96,000 clones, approximately 94% of them singletons, with around 2% in the top ten. Comment on this clone: The antigen remains undetermined.

Time point noted: cycle 4 day 1 (C4D1), after six to seven weeks of nivolumab. Every single patient, without exception, relapsed after autologous stem cell transplantation, and brentuximab vedotin exposure varied. Best responses included complete response and partial response; otherwise, the best response was progressive disease. The trim removed 3 bases at V and 7 bases at J, leaving 4 bases unmatched. The germline V gene has CDR1 MNHEY and CDR2 SMNVEV (reference sequence). There are 13 residues in the CDR3. The chain joins TRBV27 to TRBJ2-7, with 9 positions matching TRBD1. The specimen comprised peripheral blood mononuclear cells (PBMCs), sampled before the fourth cycle of nivolumab. The sequence was obtained from a human donor with classical Hodgkin lymphoma. This chain's CDR3 is CASSFGTGMEQYF. Written as DNA, the CDR3 is TGTGCCAGCAGTTTTGGGACAGGGATGGAGCAGTACTTC.